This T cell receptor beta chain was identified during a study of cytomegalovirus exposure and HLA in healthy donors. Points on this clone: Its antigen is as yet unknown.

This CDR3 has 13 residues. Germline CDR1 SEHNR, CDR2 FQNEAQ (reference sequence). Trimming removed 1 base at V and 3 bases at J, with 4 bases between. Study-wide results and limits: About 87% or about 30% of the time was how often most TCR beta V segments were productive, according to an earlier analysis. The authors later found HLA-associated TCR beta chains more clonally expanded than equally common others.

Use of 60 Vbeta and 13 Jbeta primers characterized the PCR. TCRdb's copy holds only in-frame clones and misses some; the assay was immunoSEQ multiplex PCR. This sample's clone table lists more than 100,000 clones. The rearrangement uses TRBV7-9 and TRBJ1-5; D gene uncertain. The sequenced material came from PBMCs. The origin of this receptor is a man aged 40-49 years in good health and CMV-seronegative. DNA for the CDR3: TGTGCCAGCAGCTTAGAGCTCAATCAGCCCCAGCATTTT. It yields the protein CASSLELNQPQHF.